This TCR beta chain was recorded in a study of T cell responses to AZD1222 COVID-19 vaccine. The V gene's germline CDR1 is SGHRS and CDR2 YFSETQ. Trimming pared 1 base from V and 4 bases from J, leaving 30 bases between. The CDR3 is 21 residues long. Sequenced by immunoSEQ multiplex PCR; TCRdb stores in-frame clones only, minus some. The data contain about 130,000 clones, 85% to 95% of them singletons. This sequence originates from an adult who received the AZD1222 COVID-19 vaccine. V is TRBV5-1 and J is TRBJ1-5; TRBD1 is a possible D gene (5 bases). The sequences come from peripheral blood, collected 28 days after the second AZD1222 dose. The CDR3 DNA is TGCGCCAGCAGCTTGCCCGAGGCGGCAGGGAAGGCACATGGGGCAAATCAGCCCCAGCATTTT. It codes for CASSLPEAAGKAHGANQPQHF.